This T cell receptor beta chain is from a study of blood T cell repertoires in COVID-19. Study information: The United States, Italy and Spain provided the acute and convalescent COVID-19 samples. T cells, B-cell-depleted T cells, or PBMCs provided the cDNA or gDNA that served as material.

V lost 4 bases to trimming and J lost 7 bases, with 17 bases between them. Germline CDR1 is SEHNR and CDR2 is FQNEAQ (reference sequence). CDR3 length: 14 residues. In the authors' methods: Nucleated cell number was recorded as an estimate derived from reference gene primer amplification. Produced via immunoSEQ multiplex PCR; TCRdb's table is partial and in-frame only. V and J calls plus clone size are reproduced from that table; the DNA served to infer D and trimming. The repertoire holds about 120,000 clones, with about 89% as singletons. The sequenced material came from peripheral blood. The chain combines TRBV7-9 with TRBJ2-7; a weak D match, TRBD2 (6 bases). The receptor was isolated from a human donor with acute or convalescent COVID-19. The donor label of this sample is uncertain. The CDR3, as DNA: TGTGCCAGCAGCTCAGGAGGGCTCCGGGGGGAGCAGTACTTC. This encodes CASSSGGLRGEQYF.